A selection of T cell receptor beta chains follows, all from one sample in a study of blood T cell repertoires in COVID-19. TCRdb's table, derived via immunoSEQ multiplex PCR, lists solely in-frame clones and lacks some. The data show 140,000 or so clones, with 82% seen just once and 4% held by the top ten. Sequencing was performed on peripheral blood. The receptors shown here come from a woman older than 75 with acute or convalescent COVID-19. Each CDR3 is given with its conserved first and last residue. The D gene is left open where the match is weak. The size entry is marked missing in some rows and otherwise reads once, few, many or a size class.

v_gene,j_gene,abundance,d_gene,len,CDR3aa,CDR3nt
TRBV2,TRBJ1-6,.,.,15,CASSETGLFNSPLHF,TGTGCCAGCAGTGAAACAGGTTTATTTAATTCACCCCTCCACTTT
TRBV4-1,TRBJ1-2,many,.,13,CASSQAGVGGYTF,TGCGCCAGCAGCCAAGCAGGGGTGGGTGGCTACACCTTC
TRBV2,TRBJ2-7,.,TRBD2,12,CASTAGAYEQYF,TGTGCCAGCACAGCGGGGGCCTACGAGCAGTACTTC
TRBV7-9,TRBJ2-3,.,.,16,CASSLGLRGGQGTQYF,TGTGCCAGCAGCTTAGGTTTGCGGGGGGGACAGGGGACGCAGTATTTT
TRBV27,TRBJ1-5,.,.,15,CASSPQNRADQPQHF,TGTGCCAGCAGTCCCCAGAACAGGGCGGATCAGCCCCAGCATTTT
TRBV20-1,TRBJ2-7,once,.,11,CSAGSNYEQYF,TGCAGTGCCGGTTCAAACTACGAGCAGTACTTC
TRBV5-1,TRBJ1-1,.,.,16,CASSGALNSGNTEAFF,TGCGCCAGCAGCGGGGCCCTGAATTCTGGGAACACTGAAGCTTTCTTT
TRBV6-1,TRBJ2-7,.,TRBD2,15,CASSERSGGSYEQYF,TGTGCCAGCAGTGAACGGTCGGGGGGCTCCTACGAGCAGTACTTC
TRBV27,TRBJ1-2,once,.,13,CASSSGVDYGYTF,TGTGCCAGCAGTTCAGGGGTCGACTATGGCTACACCTTC
TRBV18,TRBJ1-1,.,TRBD1,13,CASSSDRGSEAFF,TGTGCCAGCTCATCAGACAGGGGAAGTGAAGCTTTCTTT
TRBV10-1,TRBJ2-7,.,TRBD1,16,CASPEEQGASFDEQYF,TGCGCCAGCCCCGAGGAACAGGGGGCTTCCTTTGACGAGCAGTACTTC
TRBV2,TRBJ2-5,.,.,13,CASSRGTKETQYF,TGTGCCAGCTCCCGGGGAACCAAAGAGACCCAGTACTTC
TRBV5-1,TRBJ1-3,.,.,14,CASSGTDSGNTIYF,TGCGCCAGCAGCGGTACAGACTCTGGAAACACCATATATTTT
TRBV27,TRBJ2-1,.,.,16,CASSHVTPGGYNEQFF,TGTGCCAGCAGCCACGTCACGCCCGGCGGCTACAATGAGCAGTTCTTC
TRBV19,TRBJ2-7,.,TRBD1,15,CASRDPGQGAHEQYF,TGTGCCAGTAGGGACCCGGGACAGGGTGCCCACGAGCAGTACTTC
TRBV27,TRBJ1-2,once,.,15,CASSFTGLSVYGYTF,TGTGCCAGCAGTTTCACCGGACTGAGCGTCTATGGCTACACCTTC
TRBV2,TRBJ2-7,few,.,10,CASRTPGVNF,TGTGCCAGCAGGACCCCGGGAGTGAACTTC
TRBV28,TRBJ2-5,.,.,16,CASSLGILGGEETQYF,TGTGCCAGCAGTTTGGGAATCTTAGGGGGAGAAGAGACCCAGTACTTC
TRBV7-9,TRBJ1-2,.,.,16,CASSIDGTPFNYGYTF,TGTGCCAGCTCGATCGACGGGACACCTTTTAACTATGGCTACACCTTC
TRBV5-1,TRBJ2-3,.,TRBD2,16,CASSLLAGGLVDTQYF,TGCGCCAGCAGCTTATTAGCGGGGGGGCTTGTAGATACGCAGTATTTT
TRBV3-1/TRBV3-2,TRBJ1-2,.,.,15,CASSPQGRESYGYTF,TGTGCCAGCAGCCCCCAGGGTAGGGAAAGCTATGGCTACACCTTC
TRBV28,TRBJ2-5,few,.,18,CASSSPPGLGRYQETQYF,TGTGCCAGCAGTTCCCCACCGGGCCTGGGGCGGTACCAAGAGACCCAGTACTTC
TRBV28,TRBJ1-5,few,TRBD1,15,CASSYRGQADQPQHF,TGTGCCAGCAGTTATCGCGGACAGGCGGATCAGCCCCAGCATTTT
TRBV28,TRBJ1-2,.,.,17,CASSYNSRGGGLYGYTF,TGTGCCAGCAGCTACAACTCCAGGGGAGGGGGGCTTTATGGCTACACCTTC
TRBV7-9,TRBJ2-1,.,.,15,CASSLIQGGTNEQFF,TGTGCCAGCAGCTTAATTCAAGGCGGGACCAATGAGCAGTTCTTC
TRBV6-2/TRBV6-3,TRBJ2-7,.,.,14,CASSRGKDYYEQYF,TGTGCCAGCAGCCGCGGAAAGGACTACTACGAGCAGTACTTC
TRBV12-3/TRBV12-4,TRBJ1-6,once,.,13,CASSTQGFSPLHF,TGTGCCAGCAGTACCCAGGGTTTTTCACCCCTCCACTTT
TRBV30,TRBJ2-1,.,TRBD2,14,CAWKGLAGVNEQFF,TGTGCCTGGAAGGGACTAGCGGGGGTTAATGAGCAGTTCTTC
TRBV24-1,TRBJ1-5,.,.,17,CATSDLAPEGGNQPQHF,TGTGCCACCAGTGATTTAGCCCCAGAGGGCGGCAATCAGCCCCAGCATTTT
TRBV27,TRBJ1-1,.,.,13,CASSFGGFTEAFF,TGTGCCAGCAGTTTTGGGGGGTTCACTGAAGCTTTCTTT
TRBV18,TRBJ2-1,.,TRBD2,16,CASSPWAGGPHNEQFF,TGTGCCAGCTCACCATGGGCGGGGGGGCCGCACAATGAGCAGTTCTTC
TRBV28,TRBJ2-1,few,TRBD2,15,CASSLLLAGSSGQFF,TGTGCCAGCAGTTTATTACTAGCGGGCTCCTCCGGGCAGTTCTTC
TRBV10-3,TRBJ1-6,few,TRBD1,18,CATNESPGTGGHNSPLHF,TGTGCCACCAATGAAAGCCCCGGGACAGGGGGCCATAATTCACCCCTCCACTTT
TRBV9,TRBJ2-3,.,TRBD2,18,CASSVSHNSGGLSDTQYF,TGTGCCAGCAGCGTATCCCATAATAGCGGGGGGTTGTCAGATACGCAGTATTTT
TRBV21-1,TRBJ2-7,.,.,15,CATSQGQDLPYEQYF,TGTGCCACCAGCCAGGGGCAGGACCTACCCTACGAGCAGTACTTC
TRBV5-6,TRBJ2-3,.,.,15,CASSRGYRVADTQYF,TGTGCCAGCAGCAGGGGGTACCGAGTGGCAGATACGCAGTATTTT
TRBV2,TRBJ2-5,few,.,12,CASSRLVETQYF,TGTGCCAGCAGCCGATTAGTGGAGACCCAGTACTTC